This T cell receptor beta chain was retrieved from a study of blood T cell repertoires in COVID-19. Study summary: COVID-19 samples, acute and convalescent, were from the United States, Italy and Spain. The analysed material was cDNA or gDNA that came from T cells, B-cell-depleted T cells, or PBMCs.

V lost 6 bases and J lost 7; bases outside the gene matches: 4. The CDR3 contains 13 residues. Germline CDR1 and CDR2: SNHLY and FYNNEI. Sequencing used immunoSEQ multiplex PCR; TCRdb keeps in-frame clones, though not all of them. The data hold a few hundred thousand clones, with about 86% observed a single time. The clonotype was recovered from a middle-aged woman with acute COVID-19. The chain couples TRBV2 to TRBJ1-2, with 11 bases identical to TRBD1. The sample comprised PBMCs or T cells enriched from blood (not recorded which). CDR3 protein: CASSGQGASGYTF. The CDR3 DNA reads as TGTGCCAGCAGCGGACAGGGGGCCTCTGGCTACACCTTC.